This TCR beta chain was recorded in a study of T cell responses to AZD1222 COVID-19 vaccine. Some clones are missing from TCRdb's copy, which holds only in-frame ones; the method was immunoSEQ multiplex PCR. This sample has over 130,000 clones, with approximately 89% found just once. V was trimmed by 5 bases and J by 5 bases, leaving 16 bases between them. Per the germline V gene, CDR1 is MRHNA and CDR2 is SNTAGT. This CDR3 has 15 amino acids. The rearrangement joins TRBV6-4 to TRBJ2-1; D might be TRBD2 (6 bases). The clonotype was recovered from an adult in good health. The sample was peripheral blood, taken on day 0 of AZD1222 vaccination. The CDR3 sequence is CASSRAGTPHNEQFF. The CDR3, as DNA: TGTGCCAGCAGTCGAGCCGGGACTCCTCACAATGAGCAGTTCTTC.